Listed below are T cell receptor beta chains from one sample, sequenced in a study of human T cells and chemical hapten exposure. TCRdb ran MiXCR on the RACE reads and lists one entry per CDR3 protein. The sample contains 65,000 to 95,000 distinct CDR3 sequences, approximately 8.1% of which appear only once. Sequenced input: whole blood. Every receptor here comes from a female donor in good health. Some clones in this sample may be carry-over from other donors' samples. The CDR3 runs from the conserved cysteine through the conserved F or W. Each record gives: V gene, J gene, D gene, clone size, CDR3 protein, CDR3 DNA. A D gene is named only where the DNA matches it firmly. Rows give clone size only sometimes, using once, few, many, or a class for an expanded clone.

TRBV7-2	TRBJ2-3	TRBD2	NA	CASSPLAGSTDTQYF	TGTGCCAGCAGCCCATTAGCGGGGAGCACAGATACGCAGTATTTT
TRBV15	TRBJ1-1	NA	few	CATSRDRDNGLKAFF	TGTGCCACCAGCAGAGATCGGGACAATGGGTTGAAAGCTTTCTTT
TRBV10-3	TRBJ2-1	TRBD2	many	CAIKGEGSYNEQFF	TGTGCCATCAAAGGGGAGGGCTCCTACAATGAGCAGTTCTTC
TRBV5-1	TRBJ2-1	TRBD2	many	CASSRIAGAPNEQFF	TGCGCCAGCAGCAGAATAGCGGGGGCCCCCAATGAGCAGTTCTTC
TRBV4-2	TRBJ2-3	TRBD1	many	CASSARRTGAGTDTQYF	TGTGCCAGCAGCGCACGTAGAACAGGGGCGGGCACAGATACGCAGTATTTT
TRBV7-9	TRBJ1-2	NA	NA	CASTNFLGYTF	TGTGCCAGCACAAACTTCCTTGGCTACACCTTC
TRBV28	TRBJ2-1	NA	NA	CASSSWTASSYNEQFF	TGTGCCAGCAGTTCCTGGACCGCTAGCTCCTACAATGAGCAGTTCTTC
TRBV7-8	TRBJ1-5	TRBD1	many	CASSAKGRGQSNQPQHF	TGTGCCAGCAGCGCGAAGGGCAGGGGGCAAAGCAATCAGCCCCAGCATTTT
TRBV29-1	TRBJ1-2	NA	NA	CSVVWGDGYTF	TGCAGCGTTGTGTGGGGGGACGGCTACACCTTC
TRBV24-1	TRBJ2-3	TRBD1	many	CATSDAGTGGVNTDTQYF	TGTGCCACCAGTGATGCCGGGACAGGGGGCGTTAACACAGATACGCAGTATTTT
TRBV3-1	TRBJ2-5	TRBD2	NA	CASVLADQETQYF	TGTGCCAGCGTTCTAGCGGACCAAGAGACCCAGTACTTC
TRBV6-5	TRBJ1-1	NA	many	CASSIRDGEAFF	TGTGCCAGCAGTATCCGGGACGGCGAAGCTTTCTTT
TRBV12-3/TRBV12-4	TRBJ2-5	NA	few	CASMVWETQYF	TGTGCCAGCATGGTATGGGAGACCCAGTACTTC
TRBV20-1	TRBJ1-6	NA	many	CSARAGQFNSPLHF	TGCAGTGCTAGAGCAGGGCAGTTTAATTCACCCCTCCACTTT
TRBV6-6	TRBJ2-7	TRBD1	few	CASRLGQGQENEQYF	TGTGCCAGCAGGCTGGGACAGGGGCAAGAGAACGAGCAGTACTTC
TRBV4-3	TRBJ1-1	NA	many	CASSQDQGSTEAFF	TGCGCCAGCAGCCAAGATCAGGGTTCTACTGAAGCTTTCTTT
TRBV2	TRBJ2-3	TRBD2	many	CASSEAASGADTQYF	TGTGCCAGCAGTGAAGCGGCTAGCGGGGCAGATACGCAGTATTTT
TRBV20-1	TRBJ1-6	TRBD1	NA	CSARGTGHNSPLHF	TGCAGTGCCCGAGGGACAGGTCATAATTCACCCCTCCACTTT
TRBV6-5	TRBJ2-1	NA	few	CASNRGNEQFF	TGTGCCAGCAATCGGGGCAATGAGCAGTTCTTC
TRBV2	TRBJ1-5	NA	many	CASKTSRNSNQPQHF	TGTGCCAGCAAGACGAGCAGGAATAGCAATCAGCCCCAGCATTTT
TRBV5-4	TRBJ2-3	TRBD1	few	CASSPDREDTQYF	TGTGCCAGCAGCCCTGACAGGGAAGATACGCAGTATTTT
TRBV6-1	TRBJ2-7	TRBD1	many	CASSATGYYEQYF	TGTGCCAGCAGTGCGACAGGGTACTACGAGCAGTACTTC
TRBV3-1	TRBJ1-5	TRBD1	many	CASSLGRDRVNQPQHF	TGTGCCAGCAGCCTTGGGCGTGACAGGGTGAATCAGCCCCAGCATTTT
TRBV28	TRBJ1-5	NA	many	CASSSTGIDITSAQHF	TGTGCCAGCAGTTCCACGGGGATAGACATAACCTCGGCCCAGCATTTT
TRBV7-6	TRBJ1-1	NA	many	CASSLLAAGDYTEAFF	TGTGCCAGCAGCTTATTGGCGGCGGGGGACTACACTGAAGCTTTCTTT
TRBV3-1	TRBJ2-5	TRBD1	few	CASSRTQGIQETQYF	TGTGCCAGCAGCCGTACACAGGGGATCCAAGAGACCCAGTACTTC
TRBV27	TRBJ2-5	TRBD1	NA	CASSSPATGGSETQYF	TGTGCCAGCAGTTCCCCCGCGACAGGGGGATCAGAGACCCAGTACTTC
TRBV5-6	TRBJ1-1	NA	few	CASSHMRTLNTEAFF	TGTGCCAGCAGCCATATGAGGACGCTGAACACTGAAGCTTTCTTT
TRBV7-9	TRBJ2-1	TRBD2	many	CASSPKGPGGQFF	TGTGCCAGCAGCCCGAAGGGTCCGGGGGGACAGTTCTTC
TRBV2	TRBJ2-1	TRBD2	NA	CASRMTSGGANEQFF	TGTGCCAGCAGGATGACTAGCGGGGGGGCCAATGAGCAGTTCTTC
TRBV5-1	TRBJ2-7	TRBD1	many	CASSLETGVTHEQYF	TGCGCCAGCAGCTTGGAGACAGGGGTAACCCACGAGCAGTACTTC
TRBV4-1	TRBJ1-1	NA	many	CASSQVNTEAFF	TGCGCCAGCAGCCAAGTGAACACTGAAGCTTTCTTT
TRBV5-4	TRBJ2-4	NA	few	CASSLDPWGAQNIQYF	TGTGCCAGCAGCTTGGACCCCTGGGGGGCCCAAAACATTCAGTACTTC
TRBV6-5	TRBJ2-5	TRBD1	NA	CASSYLTGGWETQYF	TGTGCCAGCAGTTACCTTACAGGGGGGTGGGAGACCCAGTACTTC
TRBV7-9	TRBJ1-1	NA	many	CASSLARTGGTEAFF	TGTGCCAGCAGCTTAGCCCGTACCGGGGGCACTGAAGCTTTCTTT
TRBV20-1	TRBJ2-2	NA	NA	CSARDTRQGGTGELFF	TGCAGTGCTAGAGATACCCGACAGGGAGGGACCGGGGAGCTGTTTTTT
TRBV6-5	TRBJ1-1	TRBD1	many	CASSYSRSGGAEAFF	TGTGCCAGCAGTTACTCGCGGTCAGGGGGCGCGGAGGCTTTCTTT
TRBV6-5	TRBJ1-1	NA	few	CASRKGLNTEAFF	TGTGCCAGCAGGAAGGGCCTGAACACTGAAGCTTTCTTT
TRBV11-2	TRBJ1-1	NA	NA	CASSLRLTNTEAFF	TGTGCCAGCAGCTTGAGACTTACGAACACTGAAGCTTTCTTT
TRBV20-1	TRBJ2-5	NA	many	CSAFGANQETQYF	TGCAGTGCTTTCGGGGCGAACCAAGAGACCCAGTACTTC
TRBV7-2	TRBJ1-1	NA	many	CASSLGVSGTEAFF	TGTGCCAGCAGCTTAGGGGTCTCGGGGACTGAAGCTTTCTTT
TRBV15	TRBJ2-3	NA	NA	CATSRELRRDTQYF	TGTGCCACCAGCAGAGAATTAAGGCGGGATACGCAGTATTTT
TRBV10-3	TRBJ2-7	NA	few	CAISPRDQEYEQYF	TGTGCCATCAGCCCCCGGGACCAAGAATACGAGCAGTACTTC
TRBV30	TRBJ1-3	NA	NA	CAWNTGMSDTIYF	TGTGCCTGGAACACAGGGATGAGTGACACCATATATTTT
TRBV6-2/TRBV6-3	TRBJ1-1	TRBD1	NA	CASRDRGRTFF	TGTGCCAGTCGAGACAGGGGGAGAACTTTCTTT
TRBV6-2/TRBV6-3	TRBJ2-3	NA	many	CASGRIGTQYF	TGTGCCAGCGGCCGTATAGGTACGCAGTATTTT
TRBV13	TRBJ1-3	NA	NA	CASSWGHSGNTIYF	TGTGCCAGCAGCTGGGGCCACTCTGGAAACACCATATATTTT